The next 31 T cell receptor beta chains were all read from a single sample in a study of T cells after yellow fever vaccination. TCRdb independently ran MiXCR on the 5' RACE reads; one entry per CDR3 protein. Among around 340,000 distinct CDR3 sequences, approximately 12% were seen once, and the ten largest hold approximately 3.4%. Sequencing was performed on CD4+ T cells sorted from PBMCs, taken 15 days after the yellow fever booster vaccination. These receptors were obtained from a man between 18 and 29 years old who received the YFV17D yellow fever vaccine.

This clonotype was seen only a few times. This rearrangement joins TRBV5-1 to TRBJ1-5; unclear D gene. Trimming left V 0 bases short and J 0 bases short, with 13 bases between. This CDR3 region has 17 residues. Germline CDR1 and CDR2: SGHRS and YFSETQ. CDR3 bases: TGCGCCAGCAGCTTGGAAGGGCTTTCGTATAGCAATCAGCCCCAGCATTTT. Its translation: CASSLEGLSYSNQPQHF. The whole variable domain, remainder taken from reference TRBV5-1 and TRBJ1-5, is KAGVTQTPRYLIKTRGQQVTLSCSPISGHRSVSWYQQTPGQGLQFLFEYFSETQRNKGNFPGRFSGRQFSNSRSEMNVSTLELGDSALYLCASSLEGLSYSNQPQHFGDGTRLSIL.

This clonotype was recorded many times. The chain combines TRBV5-1 with TRBJ2-1; 8 positions agree with TRBD2. The length of the CDR3 is 15 residues. The ends lost 2 bases at V and 4 bases at J; junction bases unmatched: 5. The germline V gene encodes CDR1 SGHRS and CDR2 YFSETQ. In DNA, the CDR3 is TGCGCCAGCAGCTTTCGGGGGGGCCAATACAATGAGCAGTTCTTC. Translated, it gives CASSFRGGQYNEQFF. The variable domain in full, completed from reference TRBV5-1 and TRBJ2-1, reads KAGVTQTPRYLIKTRGQQVTLSCSPISGHRSVSWYQQTPGQGLQFLFEYFSETQRNKGNFPGRFSGRQFSNSRSEMNVSTLELGDSALYLCASSFRGGQYNEQFFGPGTRLTVL.

The sample holds a few counts of this clonotype. CDR3 sequence: CASSSVRGLVTETQYF. The CDR3, as DNA: TGTGCCAGCAGCTCCGTGCGGGGACTAGTAACGGAGACCCAGTACTTC. The V gene is TRBV7-2, the J gene TRBJ2-5, with 8 bases that match TRBD2. The CDR3 is 16 amino acids. CDR1 is SGHTA, CDR2 FQGNSA, per germline. After removal of 4 bases from V and 5 bases from J, the junction contained 12 bases not matched to a gene.

The chain recombines TRBV27 with TRBJ1-6; D possibly corresponds to TRBD1 (5 bases). The CDR3 spans 14 residues. CDR1 and CDR2 (germline): MNHEY, SMNVEV (reference sequence). V was cut by 2 bases and J by 8 bases, with 10 bases left in between. DNA of the CDR3: TGTGCCAGCAGTTTAATGGGGGACGATTCACCCCTCCACTTT. It is translated as CASSLMGDDSPLHF.

This clonotype was seen at least ten times. The V gene is TRBV27, the J gene TRBJ1-2, with D tentatively TRBD1 (6 bases). V lost 0 bases and J 8 bases, leaving 16 bases between the germline ends. The CDR3 loop spans 15 amino acids. CDR1 and CDR2 (germline): MNHEY, SMNVEV (reference sequence). The CDR3 DNA follows: TGTGCCAGCAGTTTATCAGACAGGCTCGGGAAGGGCTACACCTTC. It encodes CASSLSDRLGKGYTF.

The chain carries TRBV4-1 and TRBJ1-6; 7 nucleotides agree with TRBD1. Trimming took 4 bases from V and 5 from J; bases not matched to a gene: 8. CDR1 MGHRA and CDR2 YSYEKL come from the germline V gene. CDR3 length equals 16 residues. Here the CDR3 reads CASSLSGGGNNSPLHF. The DNA for the CDR3 is TGCGCCAGCAGCCTATCCGGAGGGGGCAATAATTCACCCCTCCACTTT.

This clonotype was seen more than once but under ten times. The chain couples TRBV5-1 to TRBJ2-4, with 7 bases matching TRBD2. The CDR3 runs to 15 residues. Germline CDR1 reads SGHRS; CDR2 reads YFSETQ. V dropped 2 bases and J dropped 9; count of bases not matched to a gene: 11. CDR3 DNA: TGCGCCAGCAGCTTTGAACGGGGGGATATTGGCATTCAGTACTTC. Its protein is CASSFERGDIGIQYF. The variable domain in full, completed from reference TRBV5-1 and TRBJ2-4, reads KAGVTQTPRYLIKTRGQQVTLSCSPISGHRSVSWYQQTPGQGLQFLFEYFSETQRNKGNFPGRFSGRQFSNSRSEMNVSTLELGDSALYLCASSFERGDIGIQYFGAGTRLSVL.

The chain links TRBV6-2 or TRBV6-3 to TRBJ2-5; perhaps TRBD2 as D (6 bases). Between the trimmed V and J ends, which lost 8 bases and 5 bases, there was a span of 15 bases. The CDR3 has 13 amino acids. From germline, CDR1 is MNHEY and CDR2 SVGEGT. The CDR3 DNA reads as TGTGCCAGCTCGCGGAGGGATGGTGAGACCCAGTACTTC. Its translation is CASSRRDGETQYF.

This clonotype occurred a few times. The chain employs TRBV19 and TRBJ1-1; possibly TRBD1 for D (5 bases). Germline V gene lookup returns CDR1 LNHDA and CDR2 SQIVND (reference sequence). The CDR3 is 14 residues long. V shed 4 bases and J shed 8 bases, with 17 bases lying between them. The CDR3 DNA sequence: TGTGCCAGTAGTAAGACAGCCAGCACGCTAGAAGCTTTCTTT. Its protein is CASSKTASTLEAFF.

This clonotype was seen a handful of times. This sequence joins TRBV7-2 and TRBJ2-1, with 7 nucleotides matching TRBD2. With V trimmed by 4 bases and J by 4 bases, 10 bases remained unmatched. Germline CDR1 reads SGHTA; CDR2 reads FQGNSA. The CDR3 extends over 16 amino acids. CDR3 in DNA: TGTGCCAGCAGCTCCGACGGGCGGGGGTATTACAATGAGCAGTTCTTC. Protein sequence: CASSSDGRGYYNEQFF.

The chain is built from TRBV7-2 and TRBJ2-1, with D possibly being TRBD1 (6 bases). Trimming removed 1 base at V and 10 bases at J, with 11 bases between. CDR3 length: 13 amino acids. CDR1 and CDR2 (germline): SGHTA, FQGNSA. CDR3 loop: CASSLVYRDEQFF. CDR3 nucleotides: TGTGCCAGCAGCTTAGTTTACAGGGACGAGCAGTTCTTC.

The chain has TRBV6-2 or TRBV6-3 and TRBJ2-3, with D possibly being TRBD1 (5 bases). Per the germline V gene, CDR1 is MNHEY and CDR2 is SVGEGT. The CDR3 is 15 amino acids. The V end lost 2 bases, the J end lost 2 bases, and 11 bases lay between the germline ends. CDR3 protein: CASSYAQGNTDTQYF. The CDR3 DNA follows: TGTGCCAGCAGTTACGCGCAGGGAAACACAGATACGCAGTATTTT.

DNA of the CDR3: TGTGCCAGCTCCACTAGGGGGCCGAACACTGAAGCTTTCTTT. Its translation: CASSTRGPNTEAFF. The rearrangement joins TRBV7-9 to TRBJ1-1; 7 bases are a match to TRBD1. V lost 8 bases and J lost 1; bases outside the gene matches: 7. CDR3 length: 14 amino acids. Germline V gene sequence: CDR1 SEHNR, CDR2 FQNEAQ (reference sequence).

The rearrangement joins TRBV28 to TRBJ1-1; 7 positions agree with TRBD1. Per the germline V gene, CDR1 is MDHEN and CDR2 is SYDVKM. The CDR3 spans 14 residues. Trimming took 5 bases from V and 4 from J; bases not matched to a gene: 7. Written as DNA, the CDR3 is TGTGCCAGCAGTCCCGGGACAGTCAGCACTGAAGCTTTCTTT. This codes for CASSPGTVSTEAFF.

The rearrangement joins TRBV14 to TRBJ1-1; D not resolved. The CDR3 length is 13 residues. Germline V gene data show CDR1 as SGHDN and CDR2 as FVKESK. V gave up 6 bases and J gave up 0 bases, with 8 bases separating them. CDR3 sequence (DNA): TGTGCCAGCAGTAGACTGCTGAACACTGAAGCTTTCTTT. This sequence encodes CASSRLLNTEAFF.

The chain couples TRBV14 to TRBJ1-4; D gene uncertain. The CDR3 consists of 12 residues. The germline CDR1 and CDR2 sequences are SGHDN and FVKESK. Trimming took 1 base from V and 13 from J, leaving 10 bases between them. In DNA, the CDR3 is TGTGCCAGCAGCCAAGTTGGAATTGCACTGTTTTTT. Protein sequence: CASSQVGIALFF.

This clonotype was counted a few times. The CDR3 coding sequence is TGCGCCAGCAGCCAAGATCACCGGAAATGGGGAAACATTCAGTACTTC. It specifies CASSQDHRKWGNIQYF. The chain recombines TRBV4-3 with TRBJ2-4; D remains ambiguous. The germline V and J ends were trimmed by 0 bases and 6 bases, with 15 bases remaining between them. This CDR3 is 16 amino acids long. The V gene's germline CDR1 is LGHNA and CDR2 YSLEER.

This clonotype was picked up a small number of times. The V gene is TRBV9, the J gene TRBJ2-7; D remains unclear. Germline CDR1 is SGDLS and CDR2 is YYNGEE. V was shortened by 6 bases and J by 0 bases, with 22 bases between the two germline ends. The CDR3 covers 17 residues. CDR3 residues: CASKCDRKRLSSYEQYV. DNA of the CDR3: TGTGCCAGCAAGTGTGATAGAAAAAGACTTAGCTCCTACGAGCAGTACGTC.

In its sample, this clonotype was seen a few times. This sequence joins TRBV30 and TRBJ1-1, with D hard to call. Trimming pared 8 bases from V and 0 bases from J, leaving 13 bases between. This CDR3 comprises 13 residues. The germline V gene encodes CDR1 GTSNPN and CDR2 SVGIG (reference sequence). Here the CDR3 reads CAGSQNMNTEAFF. In DNA, the CDR3 is TGTGCCGGTTCACAGAATATGAACACTGAAGCTTTCTTT.

This clonotype was counted only a few times. The chain has TRBV7-9 and TRBJ2-1, with D perhaps matching TRBD2 (5 bases). CDR3 length equals 12 residues. Trimming took 5 bases from V and 6 from J, leaving 8 bases between them. CDR1 is SEHNR, CDR2 FQNEAQ, per germline (reference sequence). The CDR3 protein is CASSPEGNEQFF. CDR3 in DNA: TGTGCCAGCAGCCCCGAGGGCAATGAGCAGTTCTTC.

This clonotype was seen more than once but under ten times. The rearrangement links TRBV29-1 to TRBJ2-1, with D hard to call. The CDR3 spans 12 residues. From germline, CDR1 is SQVTM and CDR2 ANQGSEA. The V gene lost 7 bases and the J gene lost 12 bases, with 19 bases spanning the gap. In nucleotides, the CDR3 is TGCAGCGCCGGGCCTATGACCAGGTCGCAGTTCTTC. This sequence encodes CSAGPMTRSQFF.

This clonotype was found a few times. The chain recombines TRBV12-1 with TRBJ2-7; TRBD1, the table's D call, was not compared with the DNA. TRBV12-1 is a documented pseudogene. CDR3 length: 16 residues. The CDR3, as DNA: TGTGCCAGCAGCGCAAGACAGCAAAGAGCCCCCTACGAGCAGTACGTC. Protein product: CASSARQQRAPYEQYV.

The table lists this clonotype with a few counts. The chain is built from TRBV20-1 and TRBJ1-2; possible D gene TRBD1, 5 bases. The germline V and J ends were trimmed by 6 bases and 7 bases, with 21 bases remaining between them. This CDR3 has 14 residues. The germline gives CDR1 DFQATT, CDR2 SNEGSKA (reference sequence). CDR3 protein: CSARLGGSGRGYTF. The CDR3 DNA reads TGCAGTGCGCGGCTTGGGGGGAGCGGTCGTGGCTACACCTTC.

This clonotype was observed a handful of times. The chain recombines TRBV20-1 with TRBJ2-7; 9 bases agree with TRBD2. CDR3 size: 14 residues. The ends lost 2 bases at V and 2 bases at J; junction bases unmatched: 4. Per germline, CDR1 DFQATT and CDR2 SNEGSKA (reference sequence). The DNA of the CDR3 is TGCAGTGCTAGATTTGGCGGGGGGGCCTACGAGCAGTACTTC. Protein: CSARFGGGAYEQYF.

The table lists this clonotype with a few counts. This chain joins TRBV19 and TRBJ2-3; 9 bases agree with TRBD2. Germline CDR1 reads LNHDA; CDR2 reads SQIVND (reference sequence). Trimming cost V 7 bases and J 7 bases; bases outside gene matches: 9. CDR3 length: 14 amino acids. The CDR3, as DNA: TGTGCCAGTACCGGGCGGGGGGGCAGTAATACGCAGTATTTT. Its protein product is CASTGRGGSNTQYF.

The table lists this clonotype with a few counts. The chain couples TRBV12-3 or TRBV12-4 to TRBJ2-7; 9 bases are a match to TRBD1. The CDR3 totals 15 residues. V shed 5 bases and J 1 base; nucleotides not matched to a gene: 6. CDR3 sequence (DNA): TGTGCCAGCAGTCTGGGACAGGGATTGTCCTACGAGCAGTACGTC. Encoded protein: CASSLGQGLSYEQYV.

This clonotype was picked up a small number of times. CDR3 residues: CASSLGPAQETQYF. Here the CDR3 DNA reads TGTGCCAGCAGCTTAGGTCCCGCCCAAGAGACCCAGTACTTC. The genes are TRBV11-3 and TRBJ2-5; D gene uncertain. The length of the CDR3 is 14 residues. Trimming cost V 1 base and J 1 base, with 7 bases left between them. CDR1 is SGHNT, CDR2 YENEEA, per germline. The full variable domain, completed using reference TRBV11-3 and TRBJ2-5, is EAGVVQSPRYKIIEKKQPVAFWCNPISGHNTLYWYLQNLGQGPELLIRYENEEAVDDSQLPKDRFSAERLKGVDSTLKIQPAELGDSAVYLCASSLGPAQETQYFGPGTRLLVL.

In this sample, this clonotype turned up a few times. The J gene is TRBJ1-2, the V gene TRBV7-2, with 8 bases lining up with TRBD1. CDR3 length equals 18 residues. J was trimmed by 1 base and V by 3 bases; bases with no gene match: 13. Germline values: CDR1 SGHTA, CDR2 FQGNSA. The CDR3 DNA reads TGTGCCAGCAGCTTCGCCCCGGGACAGGCAAGTGGTAACTATGGCTACACCTTC. This encodes CASSFAPGQASGNYGYTF.

The chain links TRBV7-2 to TRBJ2-3, with D possibly being TRBD1 (6 bases). Per germline, CDR1 SGHTA and CDR2 FQGNSA. The CDR3 is 14 residues long. Trimming took off 5 bases at V and 2 bases at J, with 11 bases between the two ends. The CDR3 loop reads CASSPRGHTDTQYF. The CDR3 bases are TGTGCCAGCAGCCCTAGGGGACACACAGATACGCAGTATTTT.

V usage is TRBV12-3 or TRBV12-4 and J usage is TRBJ1-2; the match to TRBD1 covers 7 bases. The V segment lost 6 bases and the J segment 8 bases; nucleotides outside the gene matches: 6. The CDR3 sequence is 12 residues long. This chain's CDR3 is CASSPWGQGYTF. The CDR3 DNA reads as TGTGCCAGCAGCCCCTGGGGACAGGGCTACACCTTC.

V gene TRBV5-1 combines with J gene TRBJ2-3; D might be TRBD2 (5 bases). CDR1 is SGHRS and CDR2 is YFSETQ in the germline V gene. The V and J ends lost 0 bases and 11 bases respectively, with 10 bases between them. There are 12 residues in the CDR3. The CDR3 sequence is CASSLEDRGQYF. CDR3 coding DNA: TGCGCCAGCAGCTTGGAGGACCGGGGGCAGTATTTT. Filled out from reference TRBV5-1 and TRBJ2-3, the complete variable domain reads KAGVTQTPRYLIKTRGQQVTLSCSPISGHRSVSWYQQTPGQGLQFLFEYFSETQRNKGNFPGRFSGRQFSNSRSEMNVSTLELGDSALYLCASSLEDRGQYFGPGTRLTVL.